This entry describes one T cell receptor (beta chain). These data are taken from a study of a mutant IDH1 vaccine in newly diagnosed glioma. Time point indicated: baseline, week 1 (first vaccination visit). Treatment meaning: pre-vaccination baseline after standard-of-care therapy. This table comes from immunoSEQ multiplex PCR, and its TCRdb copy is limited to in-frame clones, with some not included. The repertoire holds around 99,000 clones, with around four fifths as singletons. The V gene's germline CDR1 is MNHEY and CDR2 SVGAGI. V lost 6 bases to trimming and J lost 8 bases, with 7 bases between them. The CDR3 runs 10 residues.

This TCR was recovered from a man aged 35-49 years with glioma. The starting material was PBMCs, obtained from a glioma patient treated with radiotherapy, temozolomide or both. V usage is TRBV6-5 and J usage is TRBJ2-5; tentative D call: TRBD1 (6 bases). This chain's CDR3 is CASRGTTQYF. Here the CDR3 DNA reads TGTGCCAGCAGAGGGACAACCCAGTACTTC.